These 15 T cell receptor beta chains originate from one sample sequenced in a study of blood T cell repertoires in COVID-19. Only in-frame clones appear in the TCRdb table, and some are missing; sequencing was by immunoSEQ multiplex PCR. The sample gives roughly 70,000 clones, more than 70% of which show up once; 5.5% to 7% is in the top ten. The sample consisted of peripheral blood. These receptors all come from a woman in her seventies with acute or convalescent COVID-19.

The rearrangement uses TRBV7-8 and TRBJ2-3; TRBD2 matches 11 bases. In germline, CDR1 is SGHVS, CDR2 FQNEAQ. The V and J ends lost 2 bases and 9 bases, in that order; junction bases with no gene match: 10. The CDR3 is 16 amino acids. The CDR3 is CASSLSLAGGLVTQYF. In DNA form, the CDR3 reads TGTGCCAGCAGCTTAAGTTTAGCGGGAGGGCTCGTGACGCAGTATTTT.

The rearrangement links TRBV19 to TRBJ1-1; 9 nucleotides match TRBD1. Germline V gives CDR1 LNHDA, CDR2 SQIVND (reference sequence). The CDR3 runs to 14 residues. V dropped 4 bases and J dropped 3; count of bases not matched to a gene: 3. The CDR3 spells CASSTRQGDTEAFF. The CDR3 coding sequence is TGTGCCAGTAGTACCCGACAGGGGGACACTGAAGCTTTCTTT.

The V call is TRBV19, the J call TRBJ2-1, with TRBD2 matching over 8 bases. Germline assignment: CDR1 LNHDA and CDR2 SQIVND (reference sequence). The CDR3 runs 17 residues. V lost 6 bases to trimming and J lost 6 bases; unmatched junction nucleotides: 16. In nucleotides, the CDR3 is TGTGCCAGTAGGCCCGGCGGGGGGCGAATTGTTAGCAATGAGCAGTTCTTC. Translation: CASRPGGGRIVSNEQFF.

The chain couples TRBV28 to TRBJ2-7; 8 nucleotides line up with TRBD1. CDR1 MDHEN and CDR2 SYDVKM come from the germline V gene. V was clipped by 2 bases and J by 3 bases; unmatched bases: 6. The CDR3 loop spans 15 amino acids. The CDR3 loop is CASSLTGQGLYEQYF. CDR3 DNA: TGTGCCAGCAGTTTAACCGGACAGGGTCTCTACGAGCAGTACTTC.

The chain links TRBV6-1 to TRBJ2-7; 9 positions agree with TRBD2. CDR1 is MNHNS and CDR2 is SASEGT in the germline V gene. V shed 2 bases, J shed 4 bases, and the junction held 6 bases outside the gene matches. This CDR3 is built from 15 residues. CDR3 DNA sequence: TGTGCCAGCAGTGAAACCCACCTAGCGGGGTACGAGCAGTACTTC. This encodes CASSETHLAGYEQYF.

The rearrangement uses TRBV27 and TRBJ1-5; D unresolved. The CDR3 has 16 residues. CDR1 and CDR2 (germline): MNHEY, SMNVEV (reference sequence). V lost 2 bases, J lost 0 bases, and 11 bases lay in between. The CDR3 sequence is CASSLGAGYSNQPQHF. CDR3 in DNA: TGTGCCAGCAGTTTAGGTGCGGGGTATAGCAATCAGCCCCAGCATTTT.

This chain connects TRBV28 to TRBJ1-4; D is perhaps TRBD1 (5 bases). With 5 bases removed from V and 7 bases from J, the gap between germline ends came to 8 bases. CDR1 is MDHEN, CDR2 SYDVKM, per germline. CDR3 size: 12 residues. CDR3 nucleotide sequence: TGTGCCAGCAGTGGGGCAGGTGAAAAACTGTTTTTT. Translated, it gives CASSGAGEKLFF.

This chain uses TRBV19 with TRBJ2-5; 9 bases are shared with TRBD2. Trimming took 8 bases from V and 1 from J; bases not matched to a gene: 8. This CDR3 is 15 amino acids long. Looked up from germline, CDR1 is LNHDA and CDR2 is SQIVND (reference sequence). The CDR3 bases are TGTGCCAGTCAGTCCCCAGCGGGAGGCCAAGAGACCCAGTACTTC. It codes for CASQSPAGGQETQYF.

This chain joins TRBV12-3 or TRBV12-4 and TRBJ2-3; D perhaps matches TRBD1 (5 bases). CDR3 length: 13 residues. V gave up 6 bases and J gave up 4 bases, with 11 bases separating them. CDR3 region: CASSQGFADTQYF. DNA for the CDR3: TGTGCCAGCAGCCAGGGTTTCGCAGATACGCAGTATTTT.

As for this clone: One junction end does not reproduce the germline sequence, and a read error may be involved. This rearrangement joins TRBV6-1 to TRBJ2-7, with a tentative D call TRBD1 (6 bases). There are 15 residues in the CDR3. Germline V gives CDR1 MNHNS, CDR2 SASEGT. Written as DNA, the CDR3 is TGTGCCAGCAGGGAAGGAGGAGACAGGTCTCTGGAGCAGTACTTC. This encodes CASREGGDRSLEQYF.

J is TRBJ1-1 and V is TRBV7-3, with TRBD1 as a possible D gene (6 bases). Between the trimmed V and J ends, which lost 4 bases and 11 bases, there was a span of 17 bases. The germline V gene has CDR1 SGHTA and CDR2 FQGTGA. The CDR3 is 13 residues long. The CDR3 spells CASSSTQGSGAFF. The CDR3 DNA sequence: TGTGCCAGCAGCTCTACTCAGGGGTCGGGGGCTTTCTTT.

The rearrangement links TRBV2 to TRBJ2-7, with 7 nucleotides matching TRBD2. Germline V gives CDR1 SNHLY, CDR2 FYNNEI. CDR3 length: 15 amino acids. V lost 5 bases, J lost 2 bases, and 9 bases stayed unmatched. The CDR3 DNA follows: TGTGCCAGCAGTACCGGGGGGACCCAGGCCTACGAGCAGTACTTC. This encodes CASSTGGTQAYEQYF.

The V call is TRBV7-2, the J call TRBJ1-2; D is possibly TRBD1 (6 bases). The CDR3 is 19 amino acids. The V gene's germline CDR1 is SGHTA and CDR2 FQGNSA. Deletions cut 4 bases from V and 2 bases from J, with 26 bases between. Here the CDR3 DNA reads TGTGCCAGCAGCTCACAGAGAGGGCAGGGGACGAGGAAGAACTATGGCTACACCTTC. Protein product: CASSSQRGQGTRKNYGYTF.

V and J are TRBV5-6 and TRBJ1-5, with TRBD1 matching 7 bases. Trimming removed 4 bases from V and 4 bases from J; junction bases left unmatched: 8. The length of the CDR3 is 15 residues. The germline V gene encodes CDR1 SGHDT and CDR2 YYEEEE. The CDR3: CASSSDRVGNQPQHF. DNA for the CDR3: TGTGCCAGCAGCAGTGACAGGGTGGGAAATCAGCCCCAGCATTTT.

The V call is TRBV27, the J call TRBJ1-5; no reliable D call. The CDR3 extends over 13 amino acids. Trimming removed 5 bases at V and 6 bases at J, with 11 bases between. CDR1 is MNHEY and CDR2 is SMNVEV in the germline V gene (reference sequence). The CDR3 DNA follows: TGTGCCAGCAGTGCAGGCCGTTTTCAGCCCCAGCATTTT. This encodes CASSAGRFQPQHF.